A single sample is the source of the 26 T cell receptor beta chains below, sequenced in a study of T cell responses to AZD1222 COVID-19 vaccine. Profiling relied on immunoSEQ multiplex PCR, and the TCRdb table lists in-frame clones only, not all of them. The sample includes some 150,000 clones, approximately 89% of them seen just once. The sample in question was peripheral blood, obtained on day 0 of AZD1222 vaccination. The receptor set was obtained from an adult in good health.

The chain joins TRBV5-4 to TRBJ2-1; D gene unclear. Germline V gene lookup returns CDR1 SGHNT and CDR2 YYREEE (reference sequence). Trimming cost V 0 bases and J 8 bases, with 3 bases left between them. This CDR3 region has 11 residues. CDR3 in amino acids: CASSLVDEQFF. CDR3 coding DNA: TGTGCCAGCAGCTTGGTCGATGAGCAGTTCTTC.

The CDR3 sequence: CASSGTGGLKEQYF. CDR3 DNA sequence: TGTGCCAGCAGCGGGACAGGGGGCCTTAAAGAGCAGTACTTC. This sequence joins TRBV27 and TRBJ2-7, with 12 bases lining up with TRBD1. Trimming took 6 bases from V and 7 from J; bases not matched to a gene: 7. The CDR3 consists of 14 residues. Germline V gene sequence: CDR1 MNHEY, CDR2 SMNVEV (reference sequence).

The chain joins TRBV6-5 to TRBJ2-3; 7 bases are shared with TRBD2. The CDR3 covers 14 residues. Per the germline V gene, CDR1 is MNHEY and CDR2 is SVGAGI. The ends lost 7 bases at V and 5 bases at J; junction bases unmatched: 9. This CDR3 is CASMTSFNGDTQYF. The CDR3 DNA follows: TGTGCCAGCATGACTAGCTTCAATGGAGATACGCAGTATTTT.

This chain uses TRBV6-5 with TRBJ2-1; no clear D. The germline gives CDR1 MNHEY, CDR2 SVGAGI. With 6 bases removed from V and 2 bases from J, the gap between germline ends came to 14 bases. The CDR3 length is 15 residues. This CDR3 is CASSADGTAYNEQFF. Here the CDR3 DNA reads TGTGCCAGCAGCGCGGACGGCACGGCCTACAATGAGCAGTTCTTC.

This clone was seen a few times. The chain recombines TRBV19 with TRBJ2-2, with unresolved D. There are 13 residues in the CDR3. Germline CDR1 is LNHDA and CDR2 is SQIVND (reference sequence). V was cut by 4 bases and J by 7 bases, with 10 bases left in between. The CDR3 reads CASSRGFGGELFF. DNA for the CDR3: TGTGCCAGTAGTAGGGGATTCGGCGGGGAGCTGTTTTTT.

The CDR3, as DNA: TGCGCCAGCAGCTGGGGACAGGACCATGAAAAACTGTTTTTT. Translating gives CASSWGQDHEKLFF. V and J are TRBV5-1 and TRBJ1-4; 8 bases match TRBD1. CDR3 length: 14 residues. The J segment lost 6 bases and the V segment lost 3 bases, leaving 4 bases of the junction unmatched. Germline V gives CDR1 SGHRS, CDR2 YFSETQ.

The chain uses TRBV5-4 and TRBJ2-1, with 9 bases matching TRBD2. The CDR3 extends over 16 amino acids. The J segment lost 5 bases and the V segment lost 3 bases, leaving 9 bases of the junction unmatched. Germline V lookup: CDR1 SGHNT, CDR2 YYREEE (reference sequence). The CDR3 coding sequence is TGTGCCAGCAGCTCCATAGCGGGAGTGAAGAACAATGAGCAGTTCTTC. This translates into CASSSIAGVKNNEQFF.

This chain connects TRBV4-3 to TRBJ1-2, with 9 positions matching TRBD1. The CDR3 contains 16 residues. Germline assignment: CDR1 LGHNA and CDR2 YSLEER. Germline trimming cut 3 bases from V and 3 bases from J; bases unmatched to any gene: 8. The CDR3, as DNA: TGCGCCAGCAGCCAGGTAGGGAGGACAGGGGACTATGGCTACACCTTC. It translates to CASSQVGRTGDYGYTF.

This clone was seen a handful of times. This chain uses TRBV5-5 with TRBJ1-6, with D possibly being TRBD1 (5 bases). Per the germline V gene, CDR1 is SGHKS and CDR2 is YYEKEE (reference sequence). The CDR3 extends over 15 amino acids. Trimming shortened V by 1 base and J by 10 bases, and 15 bases separated the two germline ends. The CDR3 loop is CASSLRWQGNSPLHF. DNA of the CDR3: TGTGCCAGCAGCTTGAGGTGGCAGGGAAACTCACCCCTCCACTTT.

The chain employs TRBV7-2 and TRBJ1-4, with 9 nucleotides matching TRBD1. Germline V gene data show CDR1 as SGHTA and CDR2 as FQGNSA. This CDR3 is 15 amino acids long. J was trimmed by 7 bases and V by 1 base; bases with no gene match: 4. The CDR3 protein is CASSLVQGAVEKLFF. The CDR3 DNA reads as TGTGCCAGCAGCTTAGTACAGGGGGCTGTTGAAAAACTGTTTTTT.

The chain is built from TRBV29-1 and TRBJ1-1, with D unclear. Germline assignment: CDR1 SQVTM and CDR2 ANQGSEA. Trimming took off 5 bases at V and 1 base at J, with 8 bases between the two ends. CDR3 length: 12 residues. DNA of the CDR3: TGCAGCGTTTCCCCGGGGAACACTGAAGCTTTCTTT. It translates to CSVSPGNTEAFF.

This sequence joins TRBV5-1 and TRBJ2-7, with D possibly being TRBD1 or TRBD2 (7 bases each). Germline loops: CDR1 SGHRS, CDR2 YFSETQ. The CDR3 contains 16 residues. V gave up 4 bases and J gave up 6 bases, with 23 bases separating them. CDR3 region: CASSPISGSGGVEQYF. The CDR3, as DNA: TGCGCCAGCAGCCCCATCTCAGGGTCAGGGGGGGTCGAGCAGTACTTC.

This chain uses TRBV15 with TRBJ2-2; D is ambiguous. Germline CDR1 reads LNHNV; CDR2 reads YYDKDF (reference sequence). V shed 3 bases and J shed 1 base, with 0 bases lying between them. The CDR3 totals 12 residues. CDR3 DNA: TGTGCCACCAGCAGGAACACCGGGGAGCTGTTTTTT. It codes for CATSRNTGELFF.

V is TRBV4-2 and J is TRBJ1-2; 7 positions agree with TRBD1. V shed 0 bases and J 8 bases; nucleotides not matched to a gene: 6. This CDR3 spans 14 amino acids. The germline V gene has CDR1 LGHNA and CDR2 YNFKEQ. Written as DNA, the CDR3 is TGTGCCAGCAGCCAAGAAGACAGGGCGGAAGGCTACACCTTC. This sequence encodes CASSQEDRAEGYTF.

The rearrangement links TRBV6-5 to TRBJ2-3, with 7 bases identical to TRBD1. V lost 7 bases and J lost 4; bases outside the gene matches: 2. This CDR3 has 12 amino acids. CDR1 and CDR2 (germline): MNHEY, SVGAGI. CDR3 protein: CASNQGADTQYF. Here the CDR3 DNA reads TGTGCCAGCAACCAGGGGGCAGATACGCAGTATTTT.

The rearrangement links TRBV2 to TRBJ1-4; 7 nucleotides align to TRBD1. J lost 4 bases, V lost 8 bases, and 1 base had no gene match. This CDR3 spans 12 amino acids. The germline gives CDR1 SNHLY, CDR2 FYNNEI. CDR3 loop: CASDRDNEKLFF. CDR3 coding DNA: TGTGCCAGCGACAGGGATAATGAAAAACTGTTTTTT.

The V gene is TRBV27, the J gene TRBJ2-1, with D perhaps matching TRBD1 (5 bases). The length of the CDR3 is 16 residues. Per germline, CDR1 MNHEY and CDR2 SMNVEV (reference sequence). Trimming pared 5 bases from V and 0 bases from J, leaving 14 bases between. CDR3 loop: CASSLRRQSSYNEQFF. In nucleotides, the CDR3 is TGTGCCAGCAGTCTTCGCCGACAGAGCTCCTACAATGAGCAGTTCTTC.

The CDR3 DNA reads TGTGCCACCTTCGTCGGGGGACACACTGAAGCTTTCTTT. As protein: CATFVGGHTEAFF. The V gene is TRBV6-6, the J gene TRBJ1-1; a possible D gene is TRBD1 (5 bases). Germline V CDR1 and CDR2: MNHNY, SVGAGI (reference sequence). The CDR3 spans 13 residues. V was trimmed by 10 bases and J by 3 bases, leaving 15 bases between them.

This chain connects TRBV6-5 to TRBJ1-2, with D hard to call. The CDR3 loop spans 14 amino acids. The germline V and J ends were trimmed by 0 bases and 6 bases, with 11 bases remaining between them. From germline, CDR1 is MNHEY and CDR2 SVGAGI. CDR3 DNA sequence: TGTGCCAGCAGTTACTCGAGTAGGCTGGATGGCTACACCTTC. It is translated as CASSYSSRLDGYTF.

CDR3 DNA: TGTGCCAGCAGTTTACGCCTAGGACCTCTTAATGAGCAGTTCTTC. It yields the protein CASSLRLGPLNEQFF. J is TRBJ2-1 and V is TRBV28; unclear D gene. The CDR3 spans 15 residues. The ends were cut back, 2 bases at V and 7 bases at J, with 15 bases in the middle. The germline V gene has CDR1 MDHEN and CDR2 SYDVKM.

The chain combines TRBV7-9 with TRBJ1-2; D is unclear. The CDR3 length is 15 residues. Per germline, CDR1 SEHNR and CDR2 FQNEAQ (reference sequence). V was shortened by 8 bases and J by 3 bases, with 19 bases between the two germline ends. The CDR3 region has the DNA TGTGCCAGCCACGCTATCGATAGGCCCTACTATGGCTACACCTTC. Translation gives CASHAIDRPYYGYTF. Complete variable domain (other parts from reference TRBV7-9 and TRBJ1-2): DTGVSQNPRHKITKRGQNVTFRCDPISEHNRLYWYRQTLGQGPEFLTYFQNEAQLEKSRLLSDRFSAERPKGSFSTLEIQRTEQGDSAMYLCASHAIDRPYYGYTFGSGTRLTVV.

The rearrangement uses TRBV19 and TRBJ1-2; maybe TRBD1 (5 bases). This CDR3 comprises 13 residues. Germline V CDR1 and CDR2: LNHDA, SQIVND (reference sequence). The V end lost 5 bases, the J end lost 4 bases, and 11 bases lay between the germline ends. The CDR3 protein is CASSLAGGYGYTF. The CDR3 DNA reads TGTGCCAGTAGTCTCGCGGGGGGCTATGGCTACACCTTC.

This chain connects TRBV29-1 to TRBJ2-1; 11 nucleotides align to TRBD2. This CDR3 comprises 15 residues. The germline V gene encodes CDR1 SQVTM and CDR2 ANQGSEA. V trimming: 4 bases; J trimming: 9 bases; junction bases outside the gene matches: 11. CDR3 region: CSVAGGQLAGVEQFF. The DNA of the CDR3 is TGCAGCGTTGCGGGCGGTCAACTAGCGGGAGTTGAGCAGTTCTTC.

V is TRBV5-4 and J is TRBJ1-1; 7 positions agree with TRBD1. Germline lookup yields CDR1 SGHNT and CDR2 YYREEE (reference sequence). V shed 3 bases, J shed 2 bases, and the junction held 4 bases outside the gene matches. This CDR3 contains 14 residues. The CDR3 loop is CASSWGDRNTEAFF. CDR3 coding DNA: TGTGCCAGCAGCTGGGGGGACAGAAACACTGAAGCTTTCTTT.

This clone was recorded once. The rearrangement joins TRBV3-1 (or the pseudogene TRBV3-2) to TRBJ2-7; 9 nucleotides line up with TRBD1. Trimming cost V 5 bases and J 4 bases; bases outside gene matches: 3. Germline values: CDR1 LGHDT, CDR2 YNNKEL (reference sequence). The CDR3 contains 13 residues. Written as DNA, the CDR3 is TGTGCCAGCAGCTGGGACAGGGAATACGAGCAGTACTTC. Protein sequence: CASSWDREYEQYF.

V usage is TRBV12-3 or TRBV12-4 and J usage is TRBJ2-7; 7 bases map to TRBD1. This CDR3 region has 13 residues. The J segment lost 1 base and the V segment lost 4 bases, leaving 1 base of the junction unmatched. DNA for the CDR3: TGTGCCAGCAGTTGGGGACAGTCCTACGAGCAGTACTTC. It translates to CASSWGQSYEQYF.